Here is one TCR beta chain with its context. No antigen is known for it. Germline V gene lookup returns CDR1 LGHNA and CDR2 YNFKEQ. This CDR3 is 15 amino acids long. The V gene end was trimmed by 4 bases and the J gene end by 8 bases; junction bases not matched to a gene: 7. The data were obtained in a study of siplizumab effects on memory and regulatory T cells. Overall study findings and caveats: For siplizumab cultures, the suppressive function of their proliferating Tregs was not confirmed. Mappable alloreactive CD4+ clones came from Treg cells more than 55% of the time on average with siplizumab, against 26.9% in controls.

Profiled with immunoSEQ multiplex PCR; TCRdb holds only in-frame clones, not every one. Here the sample spans roughly 100,000 clones, about 93% being singletons. Material for sequencing was Tregs sorted from blood. This TCR derives from a human donor in good health. V usage is TRBV4-2 and J usage is TRBJ2-1, with 11 nucleotides matching TRBD2. This CDR3 is CASSPIAGGPYEQFF. CDR3 DNA sequence: TGTGCCAGCAGCCCTATAGCGGGGGGGCCTTATGAGCAGTTCTTC.